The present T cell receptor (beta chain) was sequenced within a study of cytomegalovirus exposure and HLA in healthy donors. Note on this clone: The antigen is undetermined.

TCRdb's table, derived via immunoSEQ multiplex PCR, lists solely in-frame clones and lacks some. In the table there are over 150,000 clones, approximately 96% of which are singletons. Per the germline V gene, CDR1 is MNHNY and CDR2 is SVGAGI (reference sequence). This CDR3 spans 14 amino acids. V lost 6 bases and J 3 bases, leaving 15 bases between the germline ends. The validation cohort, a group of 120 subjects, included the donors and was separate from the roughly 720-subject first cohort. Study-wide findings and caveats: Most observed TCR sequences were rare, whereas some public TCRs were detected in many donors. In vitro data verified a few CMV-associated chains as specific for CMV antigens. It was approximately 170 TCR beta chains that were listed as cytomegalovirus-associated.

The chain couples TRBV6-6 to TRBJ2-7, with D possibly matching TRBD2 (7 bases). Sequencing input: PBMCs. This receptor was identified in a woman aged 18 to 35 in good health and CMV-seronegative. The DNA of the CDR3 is TGTGCCAGCAGGTGGGGGGGCGCTGGCTACGAGCAGTACTTC. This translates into CASRWGGAGYEQYF.